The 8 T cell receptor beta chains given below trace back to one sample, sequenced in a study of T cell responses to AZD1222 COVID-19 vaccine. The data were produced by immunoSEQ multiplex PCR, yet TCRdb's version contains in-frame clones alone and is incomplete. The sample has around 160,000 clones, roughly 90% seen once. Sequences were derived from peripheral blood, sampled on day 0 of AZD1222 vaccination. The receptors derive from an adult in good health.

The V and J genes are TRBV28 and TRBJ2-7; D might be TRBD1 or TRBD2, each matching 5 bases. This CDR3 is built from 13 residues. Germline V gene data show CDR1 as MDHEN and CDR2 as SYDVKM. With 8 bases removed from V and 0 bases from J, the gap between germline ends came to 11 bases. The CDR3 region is CASRDHSSYEQYF. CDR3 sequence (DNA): TGTGCCAGCCGGGACCACAGCTCCTACGAGCAGTACTTC. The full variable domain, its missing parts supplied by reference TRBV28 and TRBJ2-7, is DVKVTQSSRYLVKRTGEKVFLECVQDMDHENMFWYRQDPGLGLRLIYFSYDVKMKEKGDIPEGYSVSREKKERFSLILESASTNQTSMYLCASRDHSSYEQYFGPGTRLTVT.

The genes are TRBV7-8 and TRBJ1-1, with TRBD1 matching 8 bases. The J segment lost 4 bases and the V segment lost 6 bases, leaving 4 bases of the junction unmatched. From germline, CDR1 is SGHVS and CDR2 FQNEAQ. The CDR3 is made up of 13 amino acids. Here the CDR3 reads CASSRQGSTEAFF. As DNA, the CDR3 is TGTGCCAGCAGTCGACAGGGGAGCACTGAAGCTTTCTTT.

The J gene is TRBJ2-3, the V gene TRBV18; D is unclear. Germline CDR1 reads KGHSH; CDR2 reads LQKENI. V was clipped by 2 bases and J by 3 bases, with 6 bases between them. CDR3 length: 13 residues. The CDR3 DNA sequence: TGTGCCAGCTCACCAGCCGTAACAGATACGCAGTATTTT. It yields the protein CASSPAVTDTQYF.

CDR3 sequence (DNA): TGTGCCAGCGGCCGGGACAGGATAAAGCATTTT. This translates into CASGRDRIKHF. The chain has TRBV28 and TRBJ1-5; 8 bases map to TRBD1. The germline gives CDR1 MDHEN, CDR2 SYDVKM. Germline trimming cut 8 bases from V and 14 bases from J; bases unmatched to any gene: 8. The CDR3 consists of 11 residues.

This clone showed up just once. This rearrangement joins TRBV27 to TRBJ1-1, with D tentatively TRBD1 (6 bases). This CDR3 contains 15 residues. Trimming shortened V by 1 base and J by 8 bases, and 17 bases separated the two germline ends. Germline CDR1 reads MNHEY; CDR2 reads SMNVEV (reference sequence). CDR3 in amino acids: CASSLWAGARGEAFF. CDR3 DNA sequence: TGTGCCAGCAGTTTATGGGCGGGGGCCAGGGGAGAAGCTTTCTTT.

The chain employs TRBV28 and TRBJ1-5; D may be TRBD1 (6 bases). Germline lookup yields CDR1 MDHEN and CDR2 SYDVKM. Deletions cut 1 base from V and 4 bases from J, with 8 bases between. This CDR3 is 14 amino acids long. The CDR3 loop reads CASSLFRGNQPQHF. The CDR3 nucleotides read TGTGCCAGCAGTTTATTCAGGGGAAATCAGCCCCAGCATTTT.

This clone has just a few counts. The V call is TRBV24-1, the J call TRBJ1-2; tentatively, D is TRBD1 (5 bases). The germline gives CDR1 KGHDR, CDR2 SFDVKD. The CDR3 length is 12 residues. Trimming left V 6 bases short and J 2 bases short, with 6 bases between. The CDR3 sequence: CATSRDNYGYTF. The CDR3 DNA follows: TGTGCCACCAGTCGGGACAACTATGGCTACACCTTC.

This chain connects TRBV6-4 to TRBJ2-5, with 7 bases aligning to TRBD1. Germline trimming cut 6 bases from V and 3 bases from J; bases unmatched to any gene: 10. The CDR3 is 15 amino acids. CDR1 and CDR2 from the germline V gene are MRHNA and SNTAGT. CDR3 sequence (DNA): TGTGCCAGCAGGGGCGGTACAGGGGTAGAAGAGACCCAGTACTTC. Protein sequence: CASRGGTGVEETQYF.